The 27 T cell receptor beta chains below all came from one sample that was sequenced in a study of T cells in Graves' hyperthyroidism and ophthalmopathy. Amplified regions were TCR beta CDR3 sequences from RNA transcripts. With the HTBI primer set, the TCR CDR3 went through a first round of RT-PCR. Via MiXCR, TCRdb re-called the multiplex PCR reads, giving one row per CDR3 protein. The repertoire has about 560,000 distinct CDR3 sequences, over 15% of them found once; the top ten carry around 19%. The sample was blood. The origin of the receptors is a young woman with Graves' hyperthyroidism.

The gene calls are TRBV13 and TRBJ1-2; 7 bases match TRBD1. Per the germline V gene, CDR1 is PRHDT and CDR2 is FYEKMQ (reference sequence). V lost 4 bases to trimming and J lost 4 bases; unmatched junction nucleotides: 12. This CDR3 comprises 16 residues. CDR3 nucleotides: TGTGCCAGCAGCTCCCCGACCGGGGACAGTAGCTATGGCTACACCTTC. This translates into CASSSPTGDSSYGYTF. Combining the CDR3 with reference TRBV13 and TRBJ1-2 gives the whole variable domain AAGVIQSPRHLIKEKRETATLKCYPIPRHDTVYWYQQGPGQDPQFLISFYEKMQSDKGSIPDRFSAQQFSDYHSELNMSSLELGDSALYFCASSSPTGDSSYGYTFGSGTRLTVV.

Worth noting for this clonotype: A much larger clone lies a single base off, so this may be a read error. The rearrangement uses TRBV4-2 and TRBJ2-1, with D possibly TRBD1 on 6 matching bases. The end of the DNA is better explained by TRBJ2-7, so the J call may be wrong. This CDR3 region has 16 residues. Germline V gene lookup returns CDR1 LGHNA and CDR2 YNFKEQ. The DNA of the CDR3 is TGTGCCAGCAGCCAAGATCCAACAGGGTCCTACAATGAGCAGTACTTC. Protein sequence: CASSQDPTGSYNEQYF.

This clonotype was observed many times. The V call is TRBV6-1, the J call TRBJ2-5; D possibly corresponds to TRBD1 (6 bases). CDR1 and CDR2 from the germline V gene are MNHNS and SASEGT. The CDR3 totals 14 residues. Between the trimmed V and J ends, which lost 3 bases and 5 bases, there was a span of 13 bases. The CDR3 loop reads CASSDGRGWETQYF. As DNA, the CDR3 is TGTGCCAGCAGTGACGGCAGGGGCTGGGAGACCCAGTACTTC.

With regard to this clonotype: A read error may be the cause here, since a much bigger clone is one base away. The chain has TRBV12-3 or TRBV12-4 and TRBJ2-1, with D tentatively TRBD1 (5 bases). The CDR3 spans 15 residues. CDR3 sequence: CATSDSRRAYNEQFF. The CDR3 coding sequence is TGTGCCACCAGTGATTCCCGCAGGGCCTACAATGAGCAGTTCTTC.

As to this clonotype: A much larger clone differs by one base, so this may be a read error. The chain couples TRBV2 to TRBJ2-5; D gene uncertain. CDR1 is SNHLY and CDR2 is FYNNEI in the germline V gene. The CDR3 spans 14 residues. The CDR3 DNA is TGTGCCAGCAGTGCGATTGACGTCGCCAAGACCCAGCACTTC. Translation gives CASSAIDVAKTQHF.

This clonotype has ten or more counts. CDR3 DNA: TGCAGTGCTAGGGGCAACATGGGGACAGGGAGCACAGATACGCAGTATTTT. Protein: CSARGNMGTGSTDTQYF. V gene TRBV20-1 combines with J gene TRBJ2-3; 9 nucleotides match TRBD1. The germline gives CDR1 DFQATT, CDR2 SNEGSKA (reference sequence). The J segment lost 0 bases and the V segment lost 3 bases, leaving 10 bases of the junction unmatched. This CDR3 region has 17 residues.

The chain employs TRBV20-1 and TRBJ2-3, with 13 bases that match TRBD2. This CDR3 has 14 amino acids. Germline-derived CDR1 and CDR2 are DFQATT and SNEGSKA (reference sequence). With V trimmed by 7 bases and J by 3 bases, 4 bases remained unmatched. Here the CDR3 reads CSVPTSGRTDTQYF. The DNA for the CDR3 is TGCAGTGTACCGACTAGCGGGAGGACAGATACGCAGTATTTT.

A note on this clonotype: This may be a read error, as it is one base from a much larger clone. The V gene is TRBV28, the J gene TRBJ1-6; D is perhaps TRBD1 (5 bases). Germline-derived CDR1 and CDR2 are MDHEN and SYDVKM. The CDR3 sequence is 19 residues long. CDR3: CASSLEVVRDDSYNPPLHF. Written as DNA, the CDR3 is TGTGCCAGCAGTTTAGAGGTGGTTAGGGACGACTCCTATAATCCACCCCTCCACTTT.

The CDR3 DNA sequence: TGTGCCAGCTCCAGGTCCCCCGCGATTGAGCAGTACTTC. Translation: CASSRSPAIEQYF. The gene calls are TRBV6-1 and TRBJ2-7; D is unresolved. V was clipped by 8 bases and J by 7 bases, with 18 bases between them. This CDR3 spans 13 amino acids. The germline V gene encodes CDR1 MNHNS and CDR2 SASEGT.

The chain combines TRBV7-9 with TRBJ1-2, with a tentative D call TRBD1 (6 bases). The CDR3 covers 13 residues. Germline CDR1 reads SEHNR; CDR2 reads FQNEAQ (reference sequence). Trimming shortened V by 5 bases and J by 7 bases, and 14 bases separated the two germline ends. The DNA for the CDR3 is TGTGCCAGCAGCAAATCGGGGGGCGGTGGCTACACCTTC. Its translation is CASSKSGGGGYTF.

This clonotype was seen repeatedly, ten times or more. Germline and junction disagree at one end, which may indicate a read error. V gene TRBV13 combines with J gene TRBJ2-7, with 9 bases identical to TRBD2. This CDR3 comprises 16 residues. Germline-derived CDR1 and CDR2 are PRHDT and FYEKMQ (reference sequence). Here the CDR3 reads CASSLGSSGSVYEQYF. In nucleotides, the CDR3 is TGTGCCAGCAGCCTAGGGAGTAGCGGGAGTGTCTACGAGCAGTACTTC.

This clonotype was seen a handful of times. This chain joins TRBV29-1 and TRBJ2-1, with D uncertain. The V end lost 3 bases, the J end lost 5 bases, and 11 bases lay between the germline ends. CDR3 length equals 13 residues. Germline loops: CDR1 SQVTM, CDR2 ANQGSEA. DNA of the CDR3: TGCAGCGTTGAGGTTGACTCTGACAATGAGCAGTTCTTC. Translating it yields CSVEVDSDNEQFF.

This clonotype turned up a few times. The CDR3 nucleotides are TGTGCCAGCAGTTACTTTAGGCGGGACACGGTGGAAGAGACCCAGTACTTC. It translates to CASSYFRRDTVEETQYF. The rearrangement links TRBV6-2 or TRBV6-3 to TRBJ2-5; either TRBD1 or TRBD2 may fit D (6 bases each). The V end was cut by 1 base, the J end by 3 bases, with 18 bases between. CDR1 and CDR2 from the germline V gene are MNHEY and SVGEGT. The CDR3 extends over 17 amino acids.

This clonotype was found a few times. The chain couples TRBV24-1 to TRBJ2-1, with 13 bases aligning to TRBD2. CDR3 length: 15 residues. Germline CDR1 is KGHDR and CDR2 is SFDVKD. V lost 7 bases to trimming and J lost 4 bases; unmatched junction nucleotides: 3. CDR3 protein: CATSGTSGKYNEQFF. CDR3 sequence (DNA): TGTGCCACCAGCGGGACTAGCGGGAAATACAATGAGCAGTTCTTC.

The chain uses TRBV6-2 or TRBV6-3 and TRBJ2-7; D possibly matches TRBD1 or TRBD2 (5 bases each). Matching the DNA end better, TRBJ2-1 makes the J call doubtful. This CDR3 region has 15 residues. In germline, CDR1 is MNHEY, CDR2 SVGEGT. In nucleotides, the CDR3 is TGTGCCAGCAGTTACTCTCACACGGGGACCTACGAGCAGTTCTTC. This translates into CASSYSHTGTYEQFF.

This clonotype was observed at least ten times. The CDR3 loop is CASRTHDEQFF. CDR3 in DNA: TGTGCCAGCAGGACACATGACGAGCAGTTCTTC. The chain carries TRBV28 and TRBJ2-1; no reliable D call. The CDR3 is made up of 11 amino acids. Germline CDR1 and CDR2: MDHEN and SYDVKM. The ends were cut back, 6 bases at V and 10 bases at J, with 10 bases in the middle.

CDR3 bases: TGTGCCAGTAGTATAGGGTCGGTTGGGACCTCTTCACCCCTCCACTTT. Amino acid sequence: CASSIGSVGTSSPLHF. The chain employs TRBV19 and TRBJ1-6, with D possibly matching TRBD1 (5 bases). There are 16 residues in the CDR3. V was shortened by 1 base and J by 9 bases, with 16 bases between the two germline ends. In germline, CDR1 is LNHDA, CDR2 SQIVND (reference sequence).

The rearrangement links TRBV2 to TRBJ2-1; 10 bases are shared with TRBD2. The CDR3 is 16 amino acids. Germline lookup yields CDR1 SNHLY and CDR2 FYNNEI. The junction had 7 bases not matched to a gene; V was cut back by 2 bases and J by 6 bases. CDR3 residues: CASSEMGGLALNEQFF. The DNA of the CDR3 is TGTGCCAGCAGTGAAATGGGGGGACTAGCGCTCAATGAGCAGTTCTTC.

This clonotype was seen a few times. The chain is built from TRBV6-2 or TRBV6-3 and TRBJ2-1; 10 nucleotides agree with TRBD2. The junction had 9 bases not matched to a gene; V was cut back by 6 bases and J by 4 bases. The length of the CDR3 is 16 residues. Germline loops: CDR1 MNHEY, CDR2 SVGEGT. The CDR3 protein is CASSDLAGVRYNEQFF. The CDR3, as DNA: TGTGCCAGCAGCGACCTAGCGGGAGTAAGGTACAATGAGCAGTTCTTC.

This clonotype has ten or more counts. The genes are TRBV20-1 and TRBJ1-1; perhaps TRBD1 as D (6 bases). Germline V gene sequence: CDR1 DFQATT, CDR2 SNEGSKA (reference sequence). Between the trimmed V and J ends, which lost 0 bases and 4 bases, there was a span of 6 bases. The CDR3 sequence is 12 residues long. CDR3 loop: CSAREGATEAFF. In DNA form, the CDR3 reads TGCAGTGCTAGAGAGGGGGCCACTGAAGCTTTCTTT.

V and J are TRBV4-1 and TRBJ1-4; D ambiguous. Looked up from germline, CDR1 is MGHRA and CDR2 is YSYEKL. V shed 9 bases and J shed 8 bases, with 10 bases lying between them. The CDR3 runs 11 residues. The CDR3 region has the DNA TGCGCCAGTAGGCAGAACGAAAAACTGTTTTTT. Translating it yields CASRQNEKLFF.

The V and J genes are TRBV12-3 or TRBV12-4 and TRBJ1-1, with D uncertain. V lost 5 bases to trimming and J lost 3 bases, with 10 bases between them. This CDR3 comprises 13 residues. The CDR3 DNA reads TGTGCCAGCAGTCGCAGTTGGGACACTGAAGCTTTCTTT. Translated, it gives CASSRSWDTEAFF.

V is TRBV18 and J is TRBJ1-3; possibly TRBD1 for D (5 bases). The germline V gene has CDR1 KGHSH and CDR2 LQKENI. There are 14 residues in the CDR3. V lost 0 bases and J 8 bases, leaving 11 bases between the germline ends. CDR3 coding DNA: TGTGCCAGCTCACCACCGGGCAGGGCGGACACCATATATTTT. Its protein is CASSPPGRADTIYF.

This clonotype was counted only a few times. The chain has TRBV6-1 and TRBJ1-4; 9 positions match TRBD1. V lost 5 bases and J lost 6; bases outside the gene matches: 16. This CDR3 is built from 18 residues. CDR1 MNHNS and CDR2 SASEGT come from the germline V gene. This chain's CDR3 is CASSTPPGQGGIDEKLFF. The CDR3 bases are TGTGCCAGCAGTACCCCTCCGGGACAGGGTGGAATAGATGAAAAACTGTTTTTT.

In its sample, this clonotype was seen many times. The chain joins TRBV11-2 to TRBJ1-1; D possibly corresponds to TRBD1 (6 bases). CDR1 SGHAT and CDR2 FQNNGV come from the germline V gene. The CDR3 is made up of 16 amino acids. V lost 2 bases, J lost 6 bases, and 19 bases lay in between. This chain's CDR3 is CASSLTWTATYPEAFF. CDR3 DNA sequence: TGTGCCAGCAGCTTAACTTGGACAGCCACGTATCCTGAAGCTTTCTTT.

At least ten counts were recorded for this clonotype. This chain connects TRBV20-1 to TRBJ2-3, with 8 positions matching TRBD2. With 4 bases clipped from V and 8 bases from J, the junction kept 8 bases outside the gene matches. From germline, CDR1 is DFQATT and CDR2 SNEGSKA (reference sequence). CDR3 length: 13 amino acids. Here the CDR3 DNA reads TGCAGTGCTATCGTCGGGGGGGGAGTTACGCAGTATTTT. Amino acid sequence: CSAIVGGGVTQYF.

This clonotype was recorded at least ten times. The V call is TRBV20-1, the J call TRBJ2-7; a possible D gene is TRBD2 (6 bases). V dropped 6 bases and J dropped 0 bases, with 12 bases sitting between them. Germline V CDR1 and CDR2: DFQATT, SNEGSKA (reference sequence). The CDR3 runs to 13 residues. CDR3 nucleotides: TGCAGTGCAATAGCGGAAAGCTCCTACGAGCAGTACTTC. This sequence encodes CSAIAESSYEQYF.